These T cell receptor beta chains were read from a single sample in a study of T cells in Graves' hyperthyroidism and ophthalmopathy. TCRdb reprocessed the multiplex PCR reads with MiXCR, giving one entry per CDR3 protein. Here the sample spans 220,000 or so distinct CDR3 sequences, roughly 15% being singletons. What was sequenced was blood. These receptors were obtained from a woman younger than 30 with Graves' ophthalmopathy. The CDR3 runs from the conserved cysteine through the conserved F or W. The order of the fields is V gene, D gene, J gene, clone size, CDR3 DNA, CDR3 protein. The D gene is left open where the match is weak. Only part of the rows carry a size: once, few, many, or a class if the clone is expanded.

>TRBV19|-|TRBJ2-2|-
TGTGCCAGTAGTATAGGGGTTCGCGGGGAGCTGTTTTTT
CASSIGVRGELFF
>TRBV6-2/TRBV6-3|-|TRBJ2-2|many
TGTGCCAGCAGTGGACGGCCAGGGCGTGACACCGGGGAGCTGTTTTTT
CASSGRPGRDTGELFF
>TRBV19|-|TRBJ2-7|few
TGTGCCAGTAGTATCTCGATCGGCAACGAGCAGTACTTC
CASSISIGNEQYF
>TRBV4-3|-|TRBJ2-4|many
TGCGCCAGCAGCCATACGGGGGGCTCAGATAGTCCCATTCAGTACTTC
CASSHTGGSDSPIQYF
>TRBV7-9|TRBD2|TRBJ2-1|many
TGTGCCAGCAGCTTAATGCGGGGGGACTACAATGAGCAGTTCTTC
CASSLMRGDYNEQFF
>TRBV3-1|TRBD2|TRBJ2-2|many
TGTGCCAGCAGCCAAAAAGCGGGAGGGTACGGGGAGCTGTTTTTT
CASSQKAGGYGELFF
>TRBV27|TRBD1|TRBJ1-1|-
TGTGCCGGCAGTGCTAGACAGGGGAAGGACACTGAAGCTTTCTTT
CAGSARQGKDTEAFF
>TRBV5-4|TRBD2|TRBJ2-7|few
TGTGCCAGCAGCTTCCAGACTAGCAACTACGGGCAGTACTTC
CASSFQTSNYGQYF
>TRBV29-1|TRBD2|TRBJ2-3|many
TGCAGCGTTGAGGGACTAGGTTACACAGATACGCAGTATTTT
CSVEGLGYTDTQYF
>TRBV19|TRBD1|TRBJ1-5|many
TGTGCCAGTAGTATGAGGACAGGAAATCAGCCCCAGCATTTT
CASSMRTGNQPQHF
>TRBV6-5|-|TRBJ1-6|few
TGTGCCAGCAGTTACTCGTACAACTCACCCCTCCACTTT
CASSYSYNSPLHF
>TRBV20-1|-|TRBJ2-7|many
TGCAGTGCTAGGGCTCCCAATTACGACGAGCAGTACTTC
CSARAPNYDEQYF
>TRBV19|-|TRBJ1-1|many
TGTGCCAGTAGACTTGGGAGGGGCCCAGCTTTCTTT
CASRLGRGPAFF
>TRBV11-3|TRBD1|TRBJ2-7|many
TGTGCCAGCAGCTCGCTGGGGACAGGGGGGTACGAGCAGTACTTC
CASSSLGTGGYEQYF
>TRBV2|TRBD2|TRBJ2-3|once
TGTGCCAGCAGCCTTAGCGGGGGGGCGGGGGATACGCAGTATTTT
CASSLSGGAGDTQYF
>TRBV20-1|-|TRBJ1-1|many
TGCAGTGCTAGAGCAGGGGCGAGGTACACTGAAGCTTTCTTT
CSARAGARYTEAFF
>TRBV12-3/TRBV12-4|TRBD2|TRBJ2-7|few
TGTGCCAGCAGTTTGGTCGGGGGGGGCCTCTACGAGCAGTACTTC
CASSLVGGGLYEQYF
>TRBV2|-|TRBJ1-2|many
TGTGCCAGCAGTGCCAGGGGAGATGGCTACACCTTC
CASSARGDGYTF
>TRBV11-2|-|TRBJ2-6|many
TGTGCCAGCAGTATAGACCTTCTAGGGGCCAACGTCCTGACTTTC
CASSIDLLGANVLTF
>TRBV2|-|TRBJ2-5|many
TGTGCCAGCAAACTAGTTGCTCAGTACTTC
CASKLVAQYF
>TRBV20-1|TRBD1|TRBJ1-4|-
TGCAGTGCCCTGAGGACAGGGGGAGATGAAAAACTGTTTTTT
CSALRTGGDEKLFF
>TRBV7-3|-|TRBJ1-5|once
TGTGCCAGCACCCGTCCAACTAAACGTCAGCCCCAGCATTTT
CASTRPTKRQPQHF
>TRBV28|-|TRBJ2-5|-
TGTGCCAGCAACCGGGACCGGCATGGGGAGACGGAGACCCAGTACTTC
CASNRDRHGETETQYF
>TRBV7-9|TRBD1|TRBJ1-1|-
TGTGCCAGCAGCCCTCAAATCGACAGGGCCGGGGGAAGCACTGAAGCTTTCTTT
CASSPQIDRAGGSTEAFF
>TRBV6-1|-|TRBJ2-1|many
TGTGCCAGCACCGGGAGCGATGAGCAGTTCTTC
CASTGSDEQFF
>TRBV20-1|TRBD1|TRBJ1-6|many
TGCAGTGCTAGGAGAGACAGGGATAATTCACCCCTCCACTTT
CSARRDRDNSPLHF
>TRBV6-6|TRBD1|TRBJ1-5|-
TGTGCCAGCAGTTACTCGGTTGCCGGGACAGGGGGAAGTCGGCAGCCCCAGCATTTT
CASSYSVAGTGGSRQPQHF
>TRBV20-1|-|TRBJ2-3|many
TGCAGTGCCAGAAGTATAAGGGGTCAGAGCACAGATACGCAGTATTTT
CSARSIRGQSTDTQYF
>TRBV4-1|-|TRBJ2-1|few
TGCGCCAGCAGCCAAGATGTTGTAGGGTATGGGATGGGGAATGAGCAGTTCTTC
CASSQDVVGYGMGNEQFF
>TRBV10-2|TRBD2|TRBJ2-3|-
TGCGCCAGCAGACTAGCGGGAGGGAGCACAGATACGCAGTATTTT
CASRLAGGSTDTQYF
>TRBV29-1|-|TRBJ2-2|few
TGCAGCGTTGATACAGGGTTGGACACCGGGGAGCTGTTTTTT
CSVDTGLDTGELFF
>TRBV6-1|TRBD1|TRBJ1-1|many
TGTGCCAGCAGTTTCCGGGACAGGGGGATGAACACTGAAGCTTTCTTT
CASSFRDRGMNTEAFF
>TRBV29-1|TRBD2|TRBJ2-7|many
TGCAGCGTTGATTATCGGGGCGGGGGCGAGCAGTACTTC
CSVDYRGGGEQYF
>TRBV3-1|TRBD1|TRBJ2-7|many
TGTGCCAGCAGCCCTTTTAATGGACAGGGCCCCTACGAGCAGTACTTC
CASSPFNGQGPYEQYF
>TRBV4-1|TRBD2|TRBJ2-7|many
TGCGCCAGCAGCCAAGAATGGGCGGGGGGTACCTCCTACGAGCAGTACTTC
CASSQEWAGGTSYEQYF
>TRBV2|-|TRBJ2-6|many
TGTGCCAGCAGTACACAGGGTGGTGGGGCCAACGTCCTGACTTTC
CASSTQGGGANVLTF
>TRBV18|TRBD1|TRBJ1-1|many
TGTGCCAGCGCTGGACAGGGTGAGACTGAAGCTTTCTTT
CASAGQGETEAFF
>TRBV18|-|TRBJ2-5|many
TGTGCCAGCTCACTGCAGGGATTGGAGACCCAGTACTTC
CASSLQGLETQYF
>TRBV11-1|TRBD1|TRBJ2-7|many
TGTGCCAGCAGCCGGGGACAGCACGAGCAGTACTTC
CASSRGQHEQYF
>TRBV29-1|TRBD2|TRBJ2-7|many
TGCAGCGTTTCAACTAGCGACGAGCAGTACTTC
CSVSTSDEQYF
>TRBV4-1|TRBD2|TRBJ2-3|many
TGCGCCAGCAGCCAGCTAGCGGGGGGCCTCACAGATACGCAGTATTTT
CASSQLAGGLTDTQYF
>TRBV12-3/TRBV12-4|-|TRBJ1-6|-
TGTGCCAGCAGTTTGGGGGGGAGTAGGAATTCACCCCTCCACTTT
CASSLGGSRNSPLHF
>TRBV13|-|TRBJ1-2|-
TGTGCCAGCAGTTATAGCAGAGGGCGGCCTTCTCCAACTAACTATGGCTACACCTTC
CASSYSRGRPSPTNYGYTF
>TRBV29-1|TRBD1|TRBJ1-4|many
TGCAGCGTTGAAGAGCCAGGGGGAAAGGCTAATGAAAAACTGTTTTTT
CSVEEPGGKANEKLFF
>TRBV19|-|TRBJ2-1|many
TGTGCCAGTAGTCAATCGCGGAGAGCTCCCCATGGTGCGTTCTTC
CASSQSRRAPHGAFF
>TRBV20-1|TRBD2|TRBJ2-1|many
TGCAGTGCTAGAAGGACTAGCGGGAACTACAATGAGCAGTTCTTC
CSARRTSGNYNEQFF
>TRBV27|TRBD1|TRBJ2-7|few
TGTGCCGGCAGTTTTCGGAGAGGACAGGGCTCCTACGAGCAGTGCTTC
CAGSFRRGQGSYEQCF
>TRBV5-1|-|TRBJ2-4|many
TGCGCCAGCAGATCAGGGCCCATTCAGTACTTC
CASRSGPIQYF
>TRBV7-2|-|TRBJ2-1|many
TGTGCCAGCGGCAGAGCGGAAACCTACAATGAGCAGTTCTTC
CASGRAETYNEQFF
>TRBV2|TRBD2|TRBJ2-1|many
TGTGCCAGCACCTTCGGGCGGGAGGCGAATGAGCAGTTCTTC
CASTFGREANEQFF
>TRBV18|-|TRBJ1-1|many
TGTGCCAGCTCACCACCAGAGAACACTGAAGCTTTCTTT
CASSPPENTEAFF
>TRBV19|-|TRBJ2-2|many
TGTGCCAGTATCGGGGGGAACACCGGGGAGCTGTTTTTT
CASIGGNTGELFF
>TRBV20-1|TRBD1|TRBJ1-2|many
TGCAGTGCTAGAACTTCGGCAGGGGGCGCTGGCTACACCTTC
CSARTSAGGAGYTF
>TRBV20-1|-|TRBJ1-2|-
TGCAGTGCTAATTTTGGACTCCAACAATATGGCTACACCTTC
CSANFGLQQYGYTF
>TRBV5-4|-|TRBJ1-1|-
TGTGCCAGCAGTCGTGGACAGAACCTCATGAACACTGAAGCTTTCTTT
CASSRGQNLMNTEAFF
>TRBV4-2|TRBD2|TRBJ2-1|many
TGTGCCAGCAGCCAAGGGACTAGCCAAAACAATGAGCAGTTCTTC
CASSQGTSQNNEQFF
>TRBV18|-|TRBJ2-7|many
TGTGCCAGCTCACCACTACAGGGAGACCTTACAGAGCAGTACTTC
CASSPLQGDLTEQYF
>TRBV19|-|TRBJ2-7|many
TGTGCCAGTAGTATAGGGCAGGGACGATCCTACGAGCAGTACTTC
CASSIGQGRSYEQYF
>TRBV7-9|-|TRBJ2-7|many
TGTGCCAGCAGCTTCGAGCTTGGCCACGAGCAGTACTTC
CASSFELGHEQYF
>TRBV27|TRBD1|TRBJ2-7|many
TGTGCCAGCAGTTTAGTTTGGGCAGGGGGAAGGAAGGAGCAGTACTTC
CASSLVWAGGRKEQYF